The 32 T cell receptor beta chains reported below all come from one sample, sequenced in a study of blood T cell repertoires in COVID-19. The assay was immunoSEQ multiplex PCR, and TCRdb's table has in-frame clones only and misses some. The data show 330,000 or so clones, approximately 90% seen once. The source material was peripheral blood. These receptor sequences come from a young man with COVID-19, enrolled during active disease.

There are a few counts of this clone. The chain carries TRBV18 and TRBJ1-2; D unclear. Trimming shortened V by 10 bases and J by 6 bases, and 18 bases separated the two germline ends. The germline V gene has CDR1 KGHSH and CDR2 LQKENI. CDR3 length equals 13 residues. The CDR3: CATAAGSNDGYTF. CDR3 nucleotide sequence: TGTGCCACCGCCGCCGGGTCGAATGATGGCTACACCTTC.

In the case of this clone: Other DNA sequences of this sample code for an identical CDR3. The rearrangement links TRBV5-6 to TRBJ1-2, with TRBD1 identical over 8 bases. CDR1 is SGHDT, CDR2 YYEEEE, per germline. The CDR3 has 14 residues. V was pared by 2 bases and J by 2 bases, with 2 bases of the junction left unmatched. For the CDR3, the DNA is TGTGCCAGCAGCTTAAACAGGGGGAACTATGGCTACACCTTC. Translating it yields CASSLNRGNYGYTF. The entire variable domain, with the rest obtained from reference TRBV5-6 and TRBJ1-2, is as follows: DAGVTQSPTHLIKTRGQQVTLRCSPKSGHDTVSWYQQALGQGPQFIFQYYEEEERQRGNFPDRFSGHQFPNYSSELNVNALLLGDSALYLCASSLNRGNYGYTFGSGTRLTVV.

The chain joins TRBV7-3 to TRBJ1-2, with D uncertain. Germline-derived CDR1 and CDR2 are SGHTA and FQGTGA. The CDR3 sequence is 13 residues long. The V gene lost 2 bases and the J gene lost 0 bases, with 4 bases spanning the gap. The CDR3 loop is CASSLSANYGYTF. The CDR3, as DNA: TGTGCCAGCAGCTTATCGGCTAACTATGGCTACACCTTC.

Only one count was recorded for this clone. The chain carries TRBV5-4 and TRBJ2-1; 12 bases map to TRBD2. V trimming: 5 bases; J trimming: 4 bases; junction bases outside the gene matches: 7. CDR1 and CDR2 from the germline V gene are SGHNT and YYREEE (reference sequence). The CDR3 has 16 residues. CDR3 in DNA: TGTGCCAGCAGTTGGGCTAGCGGGGGGGCTTACAATGAGCAGTTCTTC. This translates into CASSWASGGAYNEQFF.

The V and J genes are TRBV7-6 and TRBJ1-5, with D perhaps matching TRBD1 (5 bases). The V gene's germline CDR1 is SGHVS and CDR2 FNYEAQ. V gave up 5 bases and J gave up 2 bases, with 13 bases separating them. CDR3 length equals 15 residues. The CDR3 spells CASSPEAQGNQPQHF. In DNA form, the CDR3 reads TGTGCCAGCAGCCCCGAGGCACAGGGCAATCAGCCCCAGCATTTT. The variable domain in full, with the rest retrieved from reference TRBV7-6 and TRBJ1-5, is GAGVSQSPRYKVTKRGQDVALRCDPISGHVSLYWYRQALGQGPEFLTYFNYEAQQDKSGLPNDRFSAERPEGSISTLTIQRTEQRDSAMYRCASSPEAQGNQPQHFGDGTRLSIL.

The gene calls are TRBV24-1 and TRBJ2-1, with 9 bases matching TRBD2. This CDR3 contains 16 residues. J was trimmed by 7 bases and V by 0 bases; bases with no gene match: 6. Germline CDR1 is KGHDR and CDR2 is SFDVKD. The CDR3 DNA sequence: TGTGCCACCAGTGATTTGGGCGGGAGGGCCGAAAATGAGCAGTTCTTC. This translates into CATSDLGGRAENEQFF.

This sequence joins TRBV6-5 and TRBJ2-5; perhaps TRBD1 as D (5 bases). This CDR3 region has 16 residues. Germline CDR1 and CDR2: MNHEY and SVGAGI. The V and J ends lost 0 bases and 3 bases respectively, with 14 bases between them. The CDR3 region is CASSYSIGHLKETQYF. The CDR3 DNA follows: TGTGCCAGCAGTTACTCGATAGGACATCTAAAAGAGACCCAGTACTTC.

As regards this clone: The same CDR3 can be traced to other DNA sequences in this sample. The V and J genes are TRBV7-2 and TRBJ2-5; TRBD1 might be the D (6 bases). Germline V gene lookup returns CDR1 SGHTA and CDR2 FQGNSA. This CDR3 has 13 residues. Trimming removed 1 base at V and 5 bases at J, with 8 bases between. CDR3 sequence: CASSLDRVETQYF. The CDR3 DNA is TGTGCCAGCAGCTTAGACAGGGTTGAGACCCAGTACTTC.

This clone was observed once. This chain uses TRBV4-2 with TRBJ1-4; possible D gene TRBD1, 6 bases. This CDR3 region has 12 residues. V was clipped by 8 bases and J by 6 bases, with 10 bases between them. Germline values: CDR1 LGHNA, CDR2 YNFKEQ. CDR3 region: CASGKGDEKLFF. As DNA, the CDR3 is TGTGCCAGCGGCAAGGGGGATGAAAAACTGTTTTTT.

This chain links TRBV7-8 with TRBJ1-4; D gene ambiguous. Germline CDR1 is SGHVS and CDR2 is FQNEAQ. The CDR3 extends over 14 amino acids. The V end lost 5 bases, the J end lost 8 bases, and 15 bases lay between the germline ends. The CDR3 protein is CASSLMPLAEKLFF. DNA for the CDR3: TGTGCCAGCAGCCTAATGCCCCTCGCGGAAAAACTGTTTTTT.

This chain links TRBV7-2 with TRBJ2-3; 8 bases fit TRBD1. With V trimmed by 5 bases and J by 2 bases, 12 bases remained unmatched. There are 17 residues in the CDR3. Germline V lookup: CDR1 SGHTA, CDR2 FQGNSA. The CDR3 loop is CASSPRTWTGNTDTQYF. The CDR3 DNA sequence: TGTGCCAGCAGCCCCCGAACCTGGACAGGGAACACAGATACGCAGTATTTT.

The CDR3 protein is CASSPGQGYQETQYF. The CDR3 coding sequence is TGTGCCAGCAGTCCGGGACAGGGGTACCAAGAGACCCAGTACTTC. The J gene is TRBJ2-5, the V gene TRBV27; 10 nucleotides match TRBD1. Per the germline V gene, CDR1 is MNHEY and CDR2 is SMNVEV (reference sequence). Trimming at V came to 5 bases and at J to 0 bases, leaving 3 bases not matched to a gene. There are 15 residues in the CDR3.

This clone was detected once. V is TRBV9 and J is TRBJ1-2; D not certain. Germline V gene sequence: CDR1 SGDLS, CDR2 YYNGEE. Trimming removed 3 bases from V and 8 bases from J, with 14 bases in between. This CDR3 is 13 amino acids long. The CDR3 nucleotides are TGTGCCAGCAGCGATGGGCCCGGACTCGGCTACACCTTC. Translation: CASSDGPGLGYTF.

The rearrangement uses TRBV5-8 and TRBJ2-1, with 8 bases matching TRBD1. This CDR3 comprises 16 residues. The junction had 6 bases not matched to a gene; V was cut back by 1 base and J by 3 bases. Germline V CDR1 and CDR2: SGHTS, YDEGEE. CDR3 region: CASSLMQGADYNEQFF. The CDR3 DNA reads TGTGCCAGCAGCTTGATGCAGGGGGCAGACTACAATGAGCAGTTCTTC.

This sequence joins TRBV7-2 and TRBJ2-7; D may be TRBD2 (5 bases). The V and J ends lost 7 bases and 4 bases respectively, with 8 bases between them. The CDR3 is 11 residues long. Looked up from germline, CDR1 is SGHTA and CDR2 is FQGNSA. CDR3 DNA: TGTGCCAGCACCCCGGGGTACGAGCAGTACTTC. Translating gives CASTPGYEQYF.

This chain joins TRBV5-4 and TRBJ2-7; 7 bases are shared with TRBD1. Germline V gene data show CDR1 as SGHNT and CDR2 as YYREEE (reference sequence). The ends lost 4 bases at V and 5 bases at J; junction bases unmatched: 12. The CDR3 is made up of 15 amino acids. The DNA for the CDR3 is TGTGCCAGCAGCCCGGGCCCGGGACAGACGAACGAGCAGTACTTC. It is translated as CASSPGPGQTNEQYF. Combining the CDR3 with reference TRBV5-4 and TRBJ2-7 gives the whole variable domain ETGVTQSPTHLIKTRGQQVTLRCSSQSGHNTVSWYQQALGQGPQFIFQYYREEENGRGNFPPRFSGLQFPNYSSELNVNALELDDSALYLCASSPGPGQTNEQYFGPGTRLTVT.

The CDR3 sequence: CASRKPGQSYEQYF. The CDR3 DNA sequence: TGTGCCAGCCGCAAACCGGGACAGAGCTACGAGCAGTACTTC. V gene TRBV19 combines with J gene TRBJ2-7; TRBD1 aligns across 7 bases. Per the germline V gene, CDR1 is LNHDA and CDR2 is SQIVND (reference sequence). V dropped 9 bases and J dropped 3; count of bases not matched to a gene: 11. The CDR3 consists of 14 residues.

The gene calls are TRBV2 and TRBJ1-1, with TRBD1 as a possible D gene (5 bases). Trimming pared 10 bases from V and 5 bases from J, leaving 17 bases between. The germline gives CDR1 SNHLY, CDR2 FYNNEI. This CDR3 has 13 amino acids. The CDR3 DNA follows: TGTGCCACCCCCAGGAGGGGAGGGACTGAAGCTTTCTTT. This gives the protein CATPRRGGTEAFF.

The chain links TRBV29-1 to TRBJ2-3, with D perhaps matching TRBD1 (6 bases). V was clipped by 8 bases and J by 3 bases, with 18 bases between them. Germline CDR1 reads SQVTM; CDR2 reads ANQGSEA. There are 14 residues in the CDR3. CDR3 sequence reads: CSIKTGFGTDTQYF. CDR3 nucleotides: TGCAGCATAAAAACAGGGTTTGGAACAGATACGCAGTATTTT.

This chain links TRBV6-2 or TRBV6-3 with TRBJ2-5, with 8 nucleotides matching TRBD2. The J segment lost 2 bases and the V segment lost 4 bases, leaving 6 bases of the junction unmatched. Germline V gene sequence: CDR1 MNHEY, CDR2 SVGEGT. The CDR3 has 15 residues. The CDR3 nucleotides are TGTGCCAGCAGTTCTCCGGGACTAGGTCAAGAGACCCAGTACTTC. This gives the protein CASSSPGLGQETQYF.

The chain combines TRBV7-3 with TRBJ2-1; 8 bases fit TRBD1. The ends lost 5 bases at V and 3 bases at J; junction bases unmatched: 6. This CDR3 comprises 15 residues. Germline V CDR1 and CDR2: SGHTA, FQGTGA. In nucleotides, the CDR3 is TGTGCCAGCAGCCGAGCAGGGGGCGACTACAATGAGCAGTTCTTC. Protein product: CASSRAGGDYNEQFF. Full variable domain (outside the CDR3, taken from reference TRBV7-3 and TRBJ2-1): GAGVSQTPSNKVTEKGKYVELRCDPISGHTALYWYRQSLGQGPEFLIYFQGTGAADDSGLPNDRFFAVRPEGSVSTLKIQRTERGDSAVYLCASSRAGGDYNEQFFGPGTRLTVL.

The CDR3 region has the DNA TGTGCCAGCAGCTTGACAAACAGGGGACCTTTTGGCTACACCTTC. Protein: CASSLTNRGPFGYTF. This sequence joins TRBV5-8 and TRBJ1-2, with 7 nucleotides matching TRBD1. The CDR3 is 15 residues long. Germline values: CDR1 SGHTS, CDR2 YDEGEE. Trimming cost V 1 base and J 7 bases; bases outside gene matches: 10. The full variable domain, completed using reference TRBV5-8 and TRBJ1-2, is EAGVTQSPTHLIKTRGQQATLRCSPISGHTSVYWYQQALGLGLQFLLWYDEGEERNRGNFPPRFSGRQFPNYSSELNVNALELEDSALYLCASSLTNRGPFGYTFGSGTRLTVV.

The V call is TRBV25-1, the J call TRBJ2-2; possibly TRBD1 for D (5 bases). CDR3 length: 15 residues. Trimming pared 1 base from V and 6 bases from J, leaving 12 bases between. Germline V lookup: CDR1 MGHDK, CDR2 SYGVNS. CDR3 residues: CASSESRVLAGELFF. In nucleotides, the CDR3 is TGTGCCAGCAGTGAATCCAGGGTATTAGCCGGGGAGCTGTTTTTT. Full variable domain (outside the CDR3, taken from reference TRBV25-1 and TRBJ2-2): EADIYQTPRYLVIGTGKKITLECSQTMGHDKMYWYQQDPGMELHLIHYSYGVNSTEKGDLSSESTVSRIRTEHFPLTLESARPSHTSQYLCASSESRVLAGELFFGEGSRLTVL.

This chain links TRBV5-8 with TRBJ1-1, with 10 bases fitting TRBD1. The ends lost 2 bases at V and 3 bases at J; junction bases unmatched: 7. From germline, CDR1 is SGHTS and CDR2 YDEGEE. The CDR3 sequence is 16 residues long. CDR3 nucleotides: TGTGCCAGCAGCTTTCCCTGGACAGGGGGATACACTGAAGCTTTCTTT. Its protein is CASSFPWTGGYTEAFF.

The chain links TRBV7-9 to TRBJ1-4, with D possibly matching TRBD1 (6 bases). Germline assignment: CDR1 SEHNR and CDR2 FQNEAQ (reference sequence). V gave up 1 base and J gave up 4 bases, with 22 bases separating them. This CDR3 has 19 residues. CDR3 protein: CASSLVRSSSAGDNEKLFF. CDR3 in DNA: TGTGCCAGCAGCTTAGTTAGATCGTCGAGCGCAGGGGATAATGAAAAACTGTTTTTT.

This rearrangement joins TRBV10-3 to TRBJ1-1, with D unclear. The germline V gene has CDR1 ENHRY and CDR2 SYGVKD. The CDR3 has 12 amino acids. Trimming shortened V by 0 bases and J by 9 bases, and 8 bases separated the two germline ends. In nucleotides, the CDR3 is TGTGCCATCAGTGAGTCGGAGGCTAAAGCTTTCTTT. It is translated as CAISESEAKAFF.

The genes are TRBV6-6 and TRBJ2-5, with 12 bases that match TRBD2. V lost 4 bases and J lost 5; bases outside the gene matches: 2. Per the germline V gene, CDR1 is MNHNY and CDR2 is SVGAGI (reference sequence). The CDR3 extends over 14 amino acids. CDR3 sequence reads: CASSSLAGGETQYF. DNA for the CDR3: TGTGCCAGCAGTTCCCTAGCGGGGGGGGAGACCCAGTACTTC.

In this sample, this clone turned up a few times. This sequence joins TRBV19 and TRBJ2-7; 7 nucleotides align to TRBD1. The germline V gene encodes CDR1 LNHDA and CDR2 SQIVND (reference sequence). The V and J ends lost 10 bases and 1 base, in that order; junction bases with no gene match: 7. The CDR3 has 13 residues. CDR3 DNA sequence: TGTGCCACTGAGGACAGGTCTTCCTACGAGCAGTACTTC. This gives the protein CATEDRSSYEQYF.

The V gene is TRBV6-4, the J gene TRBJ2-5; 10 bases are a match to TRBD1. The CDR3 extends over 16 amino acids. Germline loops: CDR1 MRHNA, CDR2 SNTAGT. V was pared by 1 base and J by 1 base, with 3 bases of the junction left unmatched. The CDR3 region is CASSDLGTGAQETQYF. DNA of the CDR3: TGTGCCAGCAGTGACTTGGGGACAGGGGCCCAAGAGACCCAGTACTTC.

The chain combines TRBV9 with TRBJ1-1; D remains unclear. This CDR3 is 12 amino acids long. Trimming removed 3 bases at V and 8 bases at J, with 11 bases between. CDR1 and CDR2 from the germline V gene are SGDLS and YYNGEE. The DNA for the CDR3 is TGTGCCAGCAGCGCAGACACCTCCGAAGCTTTCTTT. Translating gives CASSADTSEAFF.

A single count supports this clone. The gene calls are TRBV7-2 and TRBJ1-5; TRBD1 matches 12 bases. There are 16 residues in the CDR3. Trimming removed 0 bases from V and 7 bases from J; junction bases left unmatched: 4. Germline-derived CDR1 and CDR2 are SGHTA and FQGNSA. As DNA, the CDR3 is TGTGCCAGCAGCTTAGCGGTCGGGACAGGGGGCCAGCCCCAGCATTTT. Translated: CASSLAVGTGGQPQHF.

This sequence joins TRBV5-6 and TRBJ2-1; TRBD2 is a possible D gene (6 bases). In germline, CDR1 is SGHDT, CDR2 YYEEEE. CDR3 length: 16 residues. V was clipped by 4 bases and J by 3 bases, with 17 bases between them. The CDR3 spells CASSPVEVGGYNEQFF. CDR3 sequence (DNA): TGTGCCAGCAGCCCAGTCGAGGTGGGGGGCTACAATGAGCAGTTCTTC.